This T cell receptor beta chain was identified in a study of blood T cell repertoires in COVID-19. Study-wide context: Researchers got acute and convalescent COVID-19 samples from the United States, Italy and Spain.

V shed 3 bases and J shed 4 bases, with 12 bases lying between them. CDR1 and CDR2 (germline): SGHVS, FQNEAQ. The CDR3 is 14 amino acids. Study processing details: Estimation of nucleated cell counts relied on the amplification of reference gene primers. The method was immunoSEQ multiplex PCR; TCRdb's version includes in-frame clones alone and lacks a portion of them. The D gene and trimming were derived from the DNA, and the V and J assignments and clone size from that table. The repertoire holds about 26,000 clones, with roughly nine tenths as singletons. This clonotype originated in a man aged 70-80 years with active COVID-19. The chain combines TRBV7-8 with TRBJ2-5; D may be TRBD2 (6 bases). Sequencing used peripheral blood. The CDR3: CASSFLGGGETQYF. CDR3 DNA: TGTGCCAGCAGCTTCCTCGGGGGTGGAGAGACCCAGTACTTC.